A selection of T cell receptor beta chains follows, all from one sample in a study of liver allograft versus peripheral blood T cells. From the reads, TCRdb called clonotypes with MiXCR, one entry per CDR3 protein. Of roughly 7,000 distinct CDR3 sequences in the sample, approximately 18% were seen once. The receptors derive from a human patient who had a liver transplant. Some T cells may originate from the graft donor. Each CDR3 is given with its conserved first and last residue. D genes are given only for firm matches. A clone size is listed for some rows: how often the clone was seen (once, few, many), or a class if it is expanded.

d_call: TRBD2; clone_size: NA; j_call: TRBJ2-7; v_call: TRBV7-9; cdr3_nt: TGTGCCAGCAGCTTAGTAGGCGGGGGGGTTTACGAGCAGTACTTC; cdr3_aa: CASSLVGGGVYEQYF
d_call: NA; clone_size: NA; j_call: TRBJ1-5; v_call: TRBV9; cdr3_nt: TGTGCCAGCAGCGTAGGCGGACCGAATCAGCCCCAGCATTTT; cdr3_aa: CASSVGGPNQPQHF
d_call: NA; clone_size: NA; j_call: TRBJ1-2; v_call: TRBV15; cdr3_nt: TGTGCCACCAGCGGAATTACAGCCACCTATGGCTACACCTTC; cdr3_aa: CATSGITATYGYTF
d_call: TRBD2; clone_size: many; j_call: TRBJ2-7; v_call: TRBV7-9; cdr3_nt: TGTGCCAGCAGCTTAGCAGCTAGCGGGGGGTACGAGCAGTACTTC; cdr3_aa: CASSLAASGGYEQYF
d_call: NA; clone_size: few; j_call: TRBJ2-7; v_call: TRBV10-2; cdr3_nt: TGCGCCAGCTCCCTGGGGGGACTTACCTACGAGCAGTACTTC; cdr3_aa: CASSLGGLTYEQYF
d_call: NA; clone_size: NA; j_call: TRBJ2-2; v_call: TRBV6-5; cdr3_nt: TGTGCCAGCAGTTACTCAGGGCCCGGGGAGCTGTTTTTT; cdr3_aa: CASSYSGPGELFF
d_call: TRBD1; clone_size: many; j_call: TRBJ2-7; v_call: TRBV30; cdr3_nt: TGTGCCTGGAGTTTTTCAGGACAGGCCCGCGAGCAGTACTTC; cdr3_aa: CAWSFSGQAREQYF
d_call: TRBD1; clone_size: medium-sized; j_call: TRBJ2-2; v_call: TRBV6-1; cdr3_nt: TGTGCCAGCAGTGACCGGGACAGGGGGCTATCCGGGGAGCTGTTTTTT; cdr3_aa: CASSDRDRGLSGELFF
d_call: NA; clone_size: NA; j_call: TRBJ1-2; v_call: TRBV7-9; cdr3_nt: TGTGCCAGCAGCTTCCAAGTGGAGGGCTACACCTTC; cdr3_aa: CASSFQVEGYTF
d_call: TRBD1; clone_size: NA; j_call: TRBJ1-2; v_call: TRBV27; cdr3_nt: TGTGCCAGCAGTAGAGACAGGGGGCTTAACTATGGCTACACCTTC; cdr3_aa: CASSRDRGLNYGYTF
d_call: NA; clone_size: NA; j_call: TRBJ1-1; v_call: TRBV19; cdr3_nt: TGTGCCAGTACCTCCCAAAGAGGGGGTATTGAAGCTTTCTTT; cdr3_aa: CASTSQRGGIEAFF
d_call: TRBD2; clone_size: many; j_call: TRBJ2-3; v_call: TRBV30; cdr3_nt: TGTGCCTGGAGTGTAATAGCGGGGGGTGGCACAGATACGCAGTATTTT; cdr3_aa: CAWSVIAGGGTDTQYF
d_call: NA; clone_size: NA; j_call: TRBJ1-1; v_call: TRBV10-2; cdr3_nt: TGCGCCACCTCCGGGCCACGTGAAGCTTTCTTT; cdr3_aa: CATSGPREAFF
d_call: TRBD1; clone_size: many; j_call: TRBJ1-2; v_call: TRBV19; cdr3_nt: TGTGCCAGTAGTCCGACAGGGGCGGATGGCTACACCTTC; cdr3_aa: CASSPTGADGYTF
d_call: NA; clone_size: many; j_call: TRBJ2-7; v_call: TRBV15; cdr3_nt: TGTGCCACCAGCAGGGGGGGGGCAGCGGAGAACGAGCAGTACTTC; cdr3_aa: CATSRGGAAENEQYF
d_call: TRBD1; clone_size: NA; j_call: TRBJ1-1; v_call: TRBV5-5; cdr3_nt: TGTGCCAGCACCTACAGGGGGAACACTGAAGCTTTCTTT; cdr3_aa: CASTYRGNTEAFF
d_call: TRBD1; clone_size: medium-sized; j_call: TRBJ1-5; v_call: TRBV19; cdr3_nt: TGTGCCAGTAGCCCCGGGACAGCTTATCTCGGGCAGCCCCAGCATTTT; cdr3_aa: CASSPGTAYLGQPQHF
d_call: NA; clone_size: NA; j_call: TRBJ1-2; v_call: TRBV7-9; cdr3_nt: TGTGCCAGCAGCCCACCGCCGGGCTGGAGGAGCTATGGCTACACCTTC; cdr3_aa: CASSPPPGWRSYGYTF
d_call: NA; clone_size: many; j_call: TRBJ1-1; v_call: TRBV27; cdr3_nt: TGTGCCAGCATGGGGGGACCGGGCACTGAAGCTTTCTTT; cdr3_aa: CASMGGPGTEAFF
d_call: NA; clone_size: many; j_call: TRBJ1-6; v_call: TRBV6-5; cdr3_nt: TGTGCCAGCAGTTATCAGGGGTATTCACCCCTCCACTTT; cdr3_aa: CASSYQGYSPLHF
d_call: TRBD1; clone_size: many; j_call: TRBJ2-7; v_call: TRBV10-3; cdr3_nt: TGTGCCATCAGCCCGACAGGGGAAGGGGCCTACGAGCAGTACTTC; cdr3_aa: CAISPTGEGAYEQYF
d_call: NA; clone_size: NA; j_call: TRBJ1-3; v_call: TRBV12-3/TRBV12-4; cdr3_nt: TGTGCCAGCAGTTTAGGGGGAGGGGAAGCTCCCACTGGAAACACCATATATTTT; cdr3_aa: CASSLGGGEAPTGNTIYF
d_call: TRBD1; clone_size: many; j_call: TRBJ1-1; v_call: TRBV6-6; cdr3_nt: TGTGCCAGCAGTTACTTGATCGTGGACAGGGGAAAGGACACTGAAGCTTTCTTT; cdr3_aa: CASSYLIVDRGKDTEAFF
d_call: TRBD1; clone_size: few; j_call: TRBJ1-1; v_call: TRBV6-2/TRBV6-3; cdr3_nt: TGTGCCAGCAGTTTGACAGGGGCCCCCACTGAAGCTTTCTTT; cdr3_aa: CASSLTGAPTEAFF
d_call: TRBD1; clone_size: few; j_call: TRBJ1-2; v_call: TRBV19; cdr3_nt: TGTGCCAGTAACAACAGGGGCCCGCGGGGCTACACCTTC; cdr3_aa: CASNNRGPRGYTF
d_call: TRBD2; clone_size: few; j_call: TRBJ2-7; v_call: TRBV19; cdr3_nt: TGTGCCAGTAGTATAGATGGGGGGGCCTACGAGCAGTACTTC; cdr3_aa: CASSIDGGAYEQYF
d_call: NA; clone_size: few; j_call: TRBJ1-2; v_call: TRBV30; cdr3_nt: TGTGCCTGGGGACCGGGATACTATGGCTACACCTTC; cdr3_aa: CAWGPGYYGYTF
d_call: NA; clone_size: NA; j_call: TRBJ2-3; v_call: TRBV6-5; cdr3_nt: TGTGCCAGCAGTTACGGGACCACAGATACGCAGTATTTT; cdr3_aa: CASSYGTTDTQYF
d_call: NA; clone_size: NA; j_call: TRBJ2-1; v_call: TRBV7-9; cdr3_nt: TGTGCCAGCAGCTTCGGGAACCGCCCCTACAATGAGCAGTTCTTC; cdr3_aa: CASSFGNRPYNEQFF